This TCR beta chain was sequenced in a study of T cell responses to AZD1222 COVID-19 vaccine. V was trimmed by 0 bases and J by 8 bases, leaving 13 bases between them. Germline CDR1 MNHEY, CDR2 SVGAGI. The CDR3 contains 14 residues. Using immunoSEQ multiplex PCR, the repertoire was profiled, and TCRdb retains in-frame clones only, with some absent. The repertoire holds 150,000 to 170,000 clones, with around 90% as singletons. Sequenced here: peripheral blood, sampled on day 0 of AZD1222 vaccination. V gene TRBV6-5 combines with J gene TRBJ1-2; no clear D gene. The receptor was derived from an adult in good health. CDR3: CASSYSSPSGGYTF. The DNA of the CDR3 is TGTGCCAGCAGTTACTCCTCCCCCTCGGGGGGCTACACCTTC.